The present T cell receptor (beta chain) was sequenced within a study of Ad26.COV2.S vaccination and SARS-CoV-2 variants. On the study more broadly: Participants got Ad26.COV2.S intramuscularly, once or twice 56 days apart. Overall study findings and caveats: Substantial post-vaccination breadth of spike-specific CD8+ and CD4+ T cell responses was reported.

The CDR3 runs 11 residues. The germline V gene has CDR1 MNHEY and CDR2 SVGEGT. The ends were cut back, 8 bases at V and 6 bases at J, with 8 bases in the middle. This clone was observed a handful of times. What it binds is unknown. Sample treatment: roughly 18 received Ad26.COV2.S at low or high dose, single or two shots; five or six received placebo; per-sample allocation not given. Sample collection was performed on day 63 after the first vaccine or placebo injection. Generated by immunoSEQ multiplex PCR, the TCRdb table keeps only in-frame clones and is missing some. In the table there are about 440,000 clones, around 90% of which are singletons.

Sequences were derived from peripheral blood, sampled in a trial of Ad26.COV2.S vaccine versus placebo. This clonotype was obtained from a person between 18 and 65 years old who received the Ad26.COV2.S COVID-19 vaccine or a placebo. The rearrangement joins TRBV6-2 or TRBV6-3 to TRBJ2-1, with D unresolved. For the CDR3, the DNA is TGTGCCAGCGGCCTTTCCAATGAGCAGTTCTTC. Protein sequence: CASGLSNEQFF.